The 18 T cell receptor beta chains below all came from one sample that was sequenced in a study of a mutant IDH1 vaccine in newly diagnosed glioma. As for time point: week 47, end of study. With topical imiquimod, each dose of the vaccine consisted of 300 ug of mutant IDH1 20-mer peptide. Which antigens these TCRs recognize remains unknown. Clones were sequenced by immunoSEQ multiplex PCR, and TCRdb holds only the in-frame ones, with some missing. The repertoire holds some 31,000 clones, with roughly 84% as singletons. This specimen consisted of PBMCs, obtained from a glioma patient whose treatment included an IDH1 peptide vaccine. These receptor sequences come from a man aged 25 to 40 with glioma.

The gene calls are TRBV19 and TRBJ1-2, with no clear D. The germline V and J ends were trimmed by 2 bases and 1 base, with 8 bases remaining between them. Germline assignment: CDR1 LNHDA and CDR2 SQIVND (reference sequence). The CDR3 spans 14 residues. DNA of the CDR3: TGTGCCAGTAGTATACAGGCAGTTAACTATGGCTACACCTTC. This encodes CASSIQAVNYGYTF.

V usage is TRBV30 and J usage is TRBJ2-1; D might be TRBD1 (9 bases). Germline V gene sequence: CDR1 GTSNPN, CDR2 SVGIG (reference sequence). This CDR3 has 15 amino acids. V lost 3 bases, J lost 7 bases, and 19 bases lay in between. DNA of the CDR3: TGTGCCTGGAGCCGGGGGGGACAGGGAAGGAATGAGCAGTTCTTC. Residues: CAWSRGGQGRNEQFF.

The chain joins TRBV7-9 to TRBJ2-3; D unclear. V shed 5 bases and J shed 6 bases, with 12 bases lying between them. The CDR3 runs 13 residues. Per the germline V gene, CDR1 is SEHNR and CDR2 is FQNEAQ (reference sequence). CDR3 bases: TGTGCCAGCAGCCTAGGACCTCAGGATACGCAGTATTTT. Its protein product is CASSLGPQDTQYF. Using reference TRBV7-9 and TRBJ2-3 for the parts outside the CDR3, the full variable domain is DTGVSQNPRHKITKRGQNVTFRCDPISEHNRLYWYRQTLGQGPEFLTYFQNEAQLEKSRLLSDRFSAERPKGSFSTLEIQRTEQGDSAMYLCASSLGPQDTQYFGPGTRLTVL.

This CDR3 reads CASSLRKGEAFF. The CDR3 DNA sequence: TGTGCCAGCAGTTTAAGGAAGGGTGAAGCTTTCTTT. This chain connects TRBV28 to TRBJ1-1; D gene ambiguous. CDR3 length equals 12 residues. V shed 2 bases and J shed 7 bases, with 8 bases lying between them. CDR1 is MDHEN, CDR2 SYDVKM, per germline.

This chain connects TRBV29-1 to TRBJ2-7; 11 bases agree with TRBD2. The CDR3 loop spans 14 amino acids. The V gene's germline CDR1 is SQVTM and CDR2 ANQGSEA. V trimming: 6 bases; J trimming: 6 bases; junction bases outside the gene matches: 10. The CDR3 spells CSVLSGRAFSEQYF. The CDR3 bases are TGCAGCGTCCTTAGCGGGAGGGCCTTCTCCGAGCAGTACTTC.

This chain joins TRBV15 and TRBJ2-7; 11 bases match TRBD2. This CDR3 has 15 amino acids. Germline V lookup: CDR1 LNHNV, CDR2 YYDKDF (reference sequence). Trimming at V came to 1 base and at J to 7 bases, leaving 6 bases not matched to a gene. The CDR3 nucleotides read TGTGCCACCAGCAGAGTAGCGGGAGGGCCTGAGGAGCAGTACTTC. Amino acid sequence: CATSRVAGGPEEQYF.

This chain links TRBV2 with TRBJ1-4; perhaps TRBD1 as D (6 bases). This CDR3 is 15 amino acids long. The V end lost 9 bases, the J end lost 3 bases, and 17 bases lay between the germline ends. Germline CDR1 and CDR2: SNHLY and FYNNEI. The CDR3 protein is CARGAVGQANEKLFF. The CDR3 nucleotides read TGTGCCAGGGGGGCCGTTGGGCAGGCTAATGAAAAACTGTTTTTT.

The CDR3 sequence is CASSLQGGGHEQYF. CDR3 bases: TGTGCCAGCAGTTTACAAGGAGGGGGCCACGAGCAGTACTTC. This chain joins TRBV28 and TRBJ2-7, with D possibly TRBD1 on 7 matching bases. V lost 2 bases, J lost 5 bases, and 13 bases lay in between. Per the germline V gene, CDR1 is MDHEN and CDR2 is SYDVKM. The CDR3 extends over 14 amino acids.

The CDR3 here is CASSRTGRSWPQHF. As DNA, the CDR3 is TGTGCCAGCAGCCGGACAGGGAGGTCTTGGCCCCAGCATTTT. The chain carries TRBV5-6 and TRBJ1-5; 8 bases are a match to TRBD1. The CDR3 totals 14 residues. J gave up 9 bases and V 4 bases, and 9 bases lay outside the gene matches. CDR1 and CDR2 from the germline V gene are SGHDT and YYEEEE.

This clone was seen only a few times. J is TRBJ1-6 and V is TRBV7-2, with 11 positions matching TRBD1. There are 14 residues in the CDR3. Germline V gene data show CDR1 as SGHTA and CDR2 as FQGNSA. The V gene end was trimmed by 5 bases and the J gene end by 13 bases; junction bases not matched to a gene: 7. DNA of the CDR3: TGTGCCAGCAGCCCCGGACAGGGGGCCGTCCCCCTCCACTTT. Encoded protein: CASSPGQGAVPLHF.

In its sample, this clone was seen a few times. DNA for the CDR3: TGCGCCAGCGACACCAGCTCTGGAAACACCATATATTTT. Protein sequence: CASDTSSGNTIYF. The chain joins TRBV10-1 to TRBJ1-3; unclear D gene. Deletions cut 8 bases from V and 0 bases from J, with 8 bases between. The CDR3 spans 13 residues. Germline lookup yields CDR1 WNHNN and CDR2 SYGVQD (reference sequence).

The chain uses TRBV9 and TRBJ1-1; the match to TRBD1 covers 9 bases. The CDR3 has 17 amino acids. In germline, CDR1 is SGDLS, CDR2 YYNGEE. Trimming took 1 base from V and 1 from J; bases not matched to a gene: 8. The CDR3 DNA reads as TGTGCCAGCAGCGTACGTCCCGGGACAGGGACGAACACTGAAGCTTTCTTT. Amino acid sequence: CASSVRPGTGTNTEAFF. Variable domain in full (rest from reference TRBV9 and TRBJ1-1): DSGVTQTPKHLITATGQRVTLRCSPRSGDLSVYWYQQSLDQGLQFLIQYYNGEERAKGNILERFSAQQFPDLHSELNLSSLELGDSALYFCASSVRPGTGTNTEAFFGQGTRLTVV.

The chain carries TRBV7-2 and TRBJ2-5, with D hard to call. CDR1 SGHTA and CDR2 FQGNSA come from the germline V gene. The CDR3 extends over 14 amino acids. Trimming removed 1 base from V and 2 bases from J, with 8 bases in between. CDR3 loop: CASSLVWDQETQYF. The CDR3 nucleotides are TGTGCCAGCAGCTTAGTTTGGGATCAAGAGACCCAGTACTTC. Full variable domain (rest looked up from reference TRBV7-2 and TRBJ2-5): GAGVSQSPSNKVTEKGKDVELRCDPISGHTALYWYRQSLGQGLEFLIYFQGNSAPDKSGLPSDRFSAERTGGSVSTLTIQRTQQEDSAVYLCASSLVWDQETQYFGPGTRLLVL.

The chain carries TRBV19 and TRBJ1-4; D is unclear. Germline values: CDR1 LNHDA, CDR2 SQIVND (reference sequence). This CDR3 is 14 amino acids long. V lost 10 bases and J 3 bases, leaving 15 bases between the germline ends. The CDR3 sequence is CATEGAVANEKLFF. The CDR3, as DNA: TGTGCCACCGAGGGAGCGGTGGCTAATGAAAAACTGTTTTTT.

The chain employs TRBV15 and TRBJ2-3; the D gene is possibly TRBD1 (6 bases). Trimming shortened V by 5 bases and J by 3 bases, and 21 bases separated the two germline ends. Germline CDR1 LNHNV, CDR2 YYDKDF (reference sequence). The CDR3 length is 17 residues. CDR3 DNA: TGTGCCACCAGCGGCAGAGTTCAGGGGCTTAGAACAGATACGCAGTATTTT. Its protein product is CATSGRVQGLRTDTQYF.

J is TRBJ2-1 and V is TRBV9; D may be TRBD2 (5 bases). Germline assignment: CDR1 SGDLS and CDR2 YYNGEE. CDR3 size: 16 residues. The ends were cut back, 4 bases at V and 0 bases at J, with 14 bases in the middle. CDR3 amino acids: CASSPSWEISYNEQFF. The CDR3 bases are TGTGCCAGCAGCCCTAGCTGGGAGATCTCCTACAATGAGCAGTTCTTC.

This chain joins TRBV5-4 and TRBJ1-6; D remains unclear. The germline CDR1 and CDR2 sequences are SGHNT and YYREEE (reference sequence). V was shortened by 0 bases and J by 9 bases, with 7 bases between the two germline ends. This CDR3 is built from 13 residues. Written as DNA, the CDR3 is TGTGCCAGCAGCTTGGACATGGGTTCACCCCTCCACTTT. As protein: CASSLDMGSPLHF. Combining the CDR3 with reference TRBV5-4 and TRBJ1-6 gives the whole variable domain ETGVTQSPTHLIKTRGQQVTLRCSSQSGHNTVSWYQQALGQGPQFIFQYYREEENGRGNFPPRFSGLQFPNYSSELNVNALELDDSALYLCASSLDMGSPLHFGNGTRLTVT.

The genes are TRBV30 and TRBJ2-4; perhaps TRBD2 as D (6 bases). Per the germline V gene, CDR1 is GTSNPN and CDR2 is SVGIG (reference sequence). The CDR3 extends over 17 amino acids. Trimming shortened V by 4 bases and J by 9 bases, and 28 bases separated the two germline ends. DNA of the CDR3: TGTGCCTGGACGGGTGGTGGGTCGCCGAGGCGGGGAAGCATTCAGTACTTC. It yields the protein CAWTGGGSPRRGSIQYF.